The following is a T cell receptor beta chain sequence with its context. Its cognate antigen has yet to be identified. Base qualities were left out, and no much larger clone turns up one base away. Per the germline V gene, SGHAT is the CDR1 and FQNNGV is the CDR2. Counted from cysteine to phenylalanine, this CDR3 has 14 amino acids. Only the CDR3 DNA stays, 42 bases, in frame from base 1. The germline V end is reduced by 3 bases and the J end by 4 bases; junction bases left unmatched: 1. The CDR3 regions of human TCRbeta chains were analyzed by immunosequencing. On the authors' methods: Repertoire TCRs were checked for matches against a reference library of SARS-CoV-2-specific TCRs that had been generated using the MIRA antigen-specificity platform. Breadth was defined as the fraction of unique TCRs that were SARS-CoV-2-associated. Depth was defined as the fraction of total T cells that were SARS-CoV-2-associated. Each spike-specific TCR was assigned to its reactive spike region and to a CD4 or CD8 class using the MIRA data. Log10-transformed breadth and depth values were compared by one-way ANOVA with Sidak's multiple comparisons tests. The table was pulled from immuneACCESS by TCRdb, which kept in-frame rearrangements only. Such tables lose some clones; where checked, under half of the loss comes from unresolved V genes, and the rest has no known cause. That table supplies the V and J calls and clone size; D and trimming were determined from the DNA. The sample profile shows approximately 150,000 clones; roughly 93% of them were found once. The ten largest clones take up 1.5% to 2.5% of the sample.

The data belong to a study of T cell responses to AZD1222 COVID-19 vaccine (dated by TCRdb to about 2021). In terms of the full investigation: A total of 240 or so trial participants underwent TCR sequencing, of whom about 200 had received two doses of AZD1222 and approximately 25 had received two doses of the MenACWY control vaccine. Trial participants were enrolled by age into 18-55, 56-69 and 70-plus year subgroups, with 148, 28 and 57 TCR-sequenced participants respectively.

The time point tag for this specimen amounts to: about 28 days (+/-7) after the second vaccine dose. Because spike-specific TCR depth and breadth did not differ between the two schedules, AZD1222 recipients who got a second dose at roughly 4 weeks were pooled with those who got a second dose at roughly 12 weeks. The vaccinee samples were drawn from two UK trials, COV001 and COV002, one of which was a single-blind randomized controlled phase 2/3 trial testing AZD1222 (ChAdOx1 nCoV-19) in healthy adults. Trial participant PBMC samples were collected at day 0 and day 28 after the second dose for TCRbeta chain sequencing. General conclusions and limits of the study: After two AZD1222 doses, spike-specific TCR breadth and depth were significantly higher than at day 0 and than in MenACWY recipients. The 56-69-year group was small, and its depth increase did not reach significance, likely because of low power. Conclusions about previously exposed vaccinees are limited, since just five or six AZD1222 recipients were seropositive for SARS-CoV-2 at baseline. Nearly half of unique spike-specific TCRs reportedly recognized epitopes outside regions mutated in the B.1.351 and B.1.1.7 variants. Most participants were white British and females outnumbered males, and the authors suggested that clonal diversity may have been underestimated. The whole spike protein was spanned by vaccine-associated CD4 TCRs, and dominant responses were seen in regions 160-218 and 743-854. No day 14 peak-response samples were available, so repertoires were characterized only after the peak T cell response.

The receptor was isolated from an adult who received the AZD1222 COVID-19 vaccine. The receptor chain draws on TRBV11-2 and TRBJ1-5; the junction holds 9 bases that match TRBD1. The sample was peripheral blood, taken 28 days after the second AZD1222 dose. The DNA sequence reads TGTGCCAGCAGCTTGGACAGGGGAAATCAGCCCCAGCATTTT. Translated, this is CASSLDRGNQPQHF.